The next 28 T cell receptor beta chains were all read from a single sample in a study of hypomethylating agent response in myelodysplastic syndrome. Repertoires were generated with immunoSEQ multiplex PCR, while TCRdb's copy carries only in-frame clones and drops some. The sample holds about 10,000 clones, more than 80% seen once. The material sequenced was bone marrow, taken before or after starting hypomethylating agent treatment for myelodysplastic syndrome (not recorded which). These receptors all stem from a human donor with myelodysplastic syndrome.

The rearrangement uses TRBV19 and TRBJ1-1; TRBD1 aligns across 7 bases. CDR1 is LNHDA and CDR2 is SQIVND in the germline V gene (reference sequence). CDR3 length: 15 amino acids. After removal of 2 bases from V and 0 bases from J, the junction contained 3 bases not matched to a gene. As DNA, the CDR3 is TGTGCCAGTAGTATACGGACAGGATTGAACACTGAAGCTTTCTTT. This encodes CASSIRTGLNTEAFF.

CDR3 amino acids: CASSVGTGGSNTEAFF. The CDR3 nucleotides are TGTGCCAGCAGCGTAGGTACCGGGGGATCGAACACTGAAGCTTTCTTT. V and J are TRBV9 and TRBJ1-1; TRBD1 might be the D (5 bases). The V and J ends lost 0 bases and 1 base respectively, with 13 bases between them. The CDR3 length is 16 residues. CDR1 is SGDLS, CDR2 YYNGEE, per germline.

This chain connects TRBV19 to TRBJ2-1; a weak D match, TRBD2 (7 bases). CDR1 is LNHDA and CDR2 is SQIVND in the germline V gene (reference sequence). This CDR3 contains 15 residues. V was pared by 3 bases and J by 2 bases, with 11 bases between. The CDR3 region is CASSISGTTYNEQFF. In nucleotides, the CDR3 is TGTGCCAGTAGTATCAGCGGGACAACCTACAATGAGCAGTTCTTC.

The rearrangement joins TRBV10-3 to TRBJ2-3; D is ambiguous. With 6 bases removed from V and 2 bases from J, the gap between germline ends came to 12 bases. CDR1 is ENHRY and CDR2 is SYGVKD in the germline V gene. The CDR3 is 14 residues long. The CDR3 loop is CAISLDQPTDTQYF. DNA for the CDR3: TGTGCCATCAGCCTCGATCAGCCCACAGATACGCAGTATTTT.

This sequence joins TRBV28 and TRBJ1-4; perhaps TRBD1 as D (6 bases). V lost 5 bases and J 3 bases, leaving 13 bases between the germline ends. CDR1 is MDHEN and CDR2 is SYDVKM in the germline V gene. The CDR3 spans 15 residues. This chain's CDR3 is CASSILGGANEKLFF. CDR3 bases: TGTGCCAGCAGTATCTTAGGGGGAGCTAATGAAAAACTGTTTTTT.

The gene calls are TRBV29-1 and TRBJ2-7; 9 nucleotides align to TRBD1. The germline V gene encodes CDR1 SQVTM and CDR2 ANQGSEA. Trimming at V came to 3 bases and at J to 6 bases, leaving 3 bases not matched to a gene. CDR3 length equals 12 residues. The CDR3 DNA reads TGCAGCGTTGAGGGACAGGGAATCGAGCAGTACTTC. Its translation: CSVEGQGIEQYF.

The genes are TRBV5-5 and TRBJ2-7, with no clear D. This CDR3 spans 15 amino acids. Germline CDR1 and CDR2: SGHKS and YYEKEE (reference sequence). Trimming removed 0 bases from V and 0 bases from J, with 10 bases in between. CDR3 nucleotides: TGTGCCAGCAGCTTGGGCGGTCTTCTCTCCTACGAGCAGTACTTC. It specifies CASSLGGLLSYEQYF.

The V gene is TRBV28, the J gene TRBJ2-3, with TRBD2 matching 7 bases. This CDR3 spans 15 amino acids. Germline V lookup: CDR1 MDHEN, CDR2 SYDVKM. The junction had 6 bases not matched to a gene; V was cut back by 2 bases and J by 4 bases. CDR3 DNA: TGTGCCAGCAGTTTAGGGGGGACTATGGCAGATACGCAGTATTTT. It yields the protein CASSLGGTMADTQYF.

The chain recombines TRBV18 with TRBJ1-1, with D hard to call. This CDR3 comprises 12 residues. The germline gives CDR1 KGHSH, CDR2 LQKENI. The germline V and J ends were trimmed by 3 bases and 6 bases, with 8 bases remaining between them. The CDR3 region is CASSPRRAEAFF. Written as DNA, the CDR3 is TGTGCCAGCTCACCTCGGAGGGCTGAAGCTTTCTTT.

This clone appeared a single time. The chain employs TRBV5-1 and TRBJ1-4; 8 positions agree with TRBD1. Germline assignment: CDR1 SGHRS and CDR2 YFSETQ. CDR3 length: 14 amino acids. The trim removed 6 bases at V and 8 bases at J, leaving 9 bases unmatched. Written as DNA, the CDR3 is TGCGCCAGCACCTCAGGGGGCGATCGGGAAAAACTGTTTTTT. Translated, it gives CASTSGGDREKLFF.

This clone showed up just a few times. The gene calls are TRBV11-2 and TRBJ1-2; D is unclear. V shed 5 bases and J shed 8 bases, with 15 bases lying between them. The CDR3 loop spans 13 amino acids. The V gene's germline CDR1 is SGHAT and CDR2 FQNNGV. CDR3 in amino acids: CASSRTAFRGYTF. The CDR3 region has the DNA TGTGCCAGCAGCCGTACGGCCTTCAGGGGCTACACCTTC.

The chain carries TRBV30 and TRBJ2-2; D may correspond to TRBD1 or TRBD2 (5 bases each). The CDR3 runs 14 residues. Germline V gene sequence: CDR1 GTSNPN, CDR2 SVGIG (reference sequence). V gave up 3 bases and J gave up 4 bases, with 12 bases separating them. CDR3 residues: CAWRAGDPTGELFF. DNA for the CDR3: TGTGCCTGGAGAGCCGGGGACCCCACCGGGGAGCTGTTTTTT.

This clone was seen just once. The J gene is TRBJ1-4, the V gene TRBV6-8; D gene unclear. CDR1 is MNHGY and CDR2 is SAAAGT in the germline V gene. The ends were cut back, 0 bases at V and 8 bases at J, with 10 bases in the middle. The CDR3 has 14 residues. CDR3 loop: CASSYSSVREKLFF. CDR3 nucleotide sequence: TGTGCCAGCAGTTACTCAAGCGTACGGGAAAAACTGTTTTTT.

The J gene is TRBJ2-3, the V gene TRBV6-6, with a weak D call TRBD2 (5 bases). This CDR3 spans 15 amino acids. With 3 bases removed from V and 3 bases from J, the gap between germline ends came to 13 bases. CDR1 is MNHNY, CDR2 SVGAGI, per germline (reference sequence). The CDR3 sequence: CASSYTGSGTDTQYF. The CDR3 DNA sequence: TGTGCCAGCAGTTATACGGGGAGCGGAACAGATACGCAGTATTTT.

The chain carries TRBV6-1 and TRBJ2-7; 11 nucleotides align to TRBD2. Germline V gene data show CDR1 as MNHNS and CDR2 as SASEGT. Trimming at V came to 6 bases and at J to 2 bases, leaving 3 bases not matched to a gene. CDR3 length: 14 residues. Here the CDR3 DNA reads TGTGCCAGCAGCAGACTAGCGGGAACCTACGAGCAGTACTTC. Protein: CASSRLAGTYEQYF.

This clone was seen more than once but under ten times. The chain is built from TRBV5-1 and TRBJ1-2; TRBD1 agrees at 10 bases. Germline values: CDR1 SGHRS, CDR2 YFSETQ. The CDR3 extends over 14 amino acids. The V gene end was trimmed by 0 bases and the J gene end by 4 bases; junction bases not matched to a gene: 0. CDR3 in amino acids: CASSLGQGAYGYTF. The CDR3 coding sequence is TGCGCCAGCAGCTTGGGACAGGGGGCCTATGGCTACACCTTC.

J is TRBJ2-1 and V is TRBV5-1; D tentatively fits TRBD1 or TRBD2 (5 bases each). In germline, CDR1 is SGHRS, CDR2 YFSETQ. V was trimmed by 0 bases and J by 7 bases, leaving 14 bases between them. This CDR3 contains 15 residues. CDR3 DNA sequence: TGCGCCAGCAGCTTGGATCGGGGCTTTCGGAATGAGCAGTTCTTC. Encoded protein: CASSLDRGFRNEQFF.

The chain has TRBV11-2 and TRBJ2-1; no firm D call. This CDR3 is built from 12 residues. Trimming left V 5 bases short and J 16 bases short, with 18 bases between. The germline gives CDR1 SGHAT, CDR2 FQNNGV. Written as DNA, the CDR3 is TGTGCCAGCAGCCGCTTAAGCGTGGAAAAATTCTTC. This codes for CASSRLSVEKFF.

The chain links TRBV19 to TRBJ2-1, with a weak D call TRBD2 (6 bases). The CDR3 contains 14 residues. The V gene's germline CDR1 is LNHDA and CDR2 SQIVND (reference sequence). V dropped 3 bases and J dropped 6 bases, with 12 bases sitting between them. CDR3 amino acids: CASSIGGTTNEQFF. For the CDR3, the DNA is TGTGCCAGTAGTATCGGGGGAACCACCAATGAGCAGTTCTTC. Variable domain in full (rest from reference TRBV19 and TRBJ2-1): DGGITQSPKYLFRKEGQNVTLSCEQNLNHDAMYWYRQDPGQGLRLIYYSQIVNDFQKGDIAEGYSVSREKKESFPLTVTSAQKNPTAFYLCASSIGGTTNEQFFGPGTRLTVL.

The chain is built from TRBV7-3 and TRBJ2-1; perhaps TRBD2 as D (6 bases). This CDR3 is 15 amino acids long. Germline lookup yields CDR1 SGHTA and CDR2 FQGTGA. V dropped 0 bases and J dropped 7 bases, with 13 bases sitting between them. CDR3 residues: CASSLTFGGGNEQFF. Written as DNA, the CDR3 is TGTGCCAGCAGCTTAACGTTCGGCGGAGGGAATGAGCAGTTCTTC.

The chain joins TRBV5-1 to TRBJ1-4; a weak D match, TRBD1 (5 bases). The CDR3 covers 15 residues. CDR1 SGHRS and CDR2 YFSETQ come from the germline V gene. V shed 7 bases and J shed 4 bases, with 17 bases lying between them. The chain's CDR3 is CASSRMGPDNEKLFF. DNA for the CDR3: TGCGCCAGCTCACGGATGGGGCCGGATAATGAAAAACTGTTTTTT.

The gene calls are TRBV11-1 and TRBJ2-5; 7 positions match TRBD1. The V segment lost 5 bases and the J segment 7 bases; nucleotides outside the gene matches: 10. The CDR3 contains 14 residues. Germline CDR1 reads SGHAT; CDR2 reads FQDESV (reference sequence). The CDR3 coding sequence is TGTGCCAGCAGCGACGACAGGGCCCGGGGGACCCAGTACTTC. Translated, it gives CASSDDRARGTQYF.

This clone was seen more than once but under ten times. The rearrangement links TRBV6-6 to TRBJ2-7; possibly TRBD1 for D (6 bases). The length of the CDR3 is 15 residues. The germline gives CDR1 MNHNY, CDR2 SVGAGI (reference sequence). With 6 bases removed from V and 0 bases from J, the gap between germline ends came to 15 bases. In nucleotides, the CDR3 is TGTGCCAGCAGGAAGGACAGACAGAGCTCCTACGAGCAGTACTTC. Protein sequence: CASRKDRQSSYEQYF.

The gene calls are TRBV7-9 and TRBJ1-1; the D is unclear. Trimming left V 5 bases short and J 1 base short, with 11 bases between. The CDR3 runs 14 residues. Germline V gene sequence: CDR1 SEHNR, CDR2 FQNEAQ (reference sequence). As DNA, the CDR3 is TGTGCCAGCAGCCCCGAGGCAGCGAACACTGAAGCTTTCTTT. It is translated as CASSPEAANTEAFF. Full variable domain (remainder filled in from reference TRBV7-9 and TRBJ1-1): DTGVSQNPRHKITKRGQNVTFRCDPISEHNRLYWYRQTLGQGPEFLTYFQNEAQLEKSRLLSDRFSAERPKGSFSTLEIQRTEQGDSAMYLCASSPEAANTEAFFGQGTRLTVV.

The rearrangement joins TRBV27 to TRBJ1-6; perhaps TRBD1 as D (6 bases). The CDR3 covers 16 residues. CDR1 and CDR2 (germline): MNHEY, SMNVEV (reference sequence). Trimming took off 0 bases at V and 7 bases at J, with 13 bases between the two ends. In nucleotides, the CDR3 is TGTGCCAGCAGTTTATCGCGGACAGCCCCAAATTCACCCCTCCACTTT. It specifies CASSLSRTAPNSPLHF.

The chain couples TRBV4-1 to TRBJ2-2; 8 bases align to TRBD1. Trimming took 0 bases from V and 4 from J; bases not matched to a gene: 4. CDR3 length equals 16 residues. The germline V gene has CDR1 MGHRA and CDR2 YSYEKL. This CDR3 is CASSQDSDRVTGELFF. CDR3 nucleotide sequence: TGCGCCAGCAGCCAAGATTCGGACAGGGTCACCGGGGAGCTGTTTTTT.

The CDR3 nucleotides read TGTGCCAGCAGCTTTTTCCCGGGGGCGGGGACCGGGGAGCTGTTTTTT. This translates into CASSFFPGAGTGELFF. The V and J genes are TRBV5-4 and TRBJ2-2; D is perhaps TRBD1 or TRBD2 (6 bases each). CDR1 is SGHNT and CDR2 is YYREEE in the germline V gene (reference sequence). The CDR3 contains 16 residues. The germline V and J ends were trimmed by 2 bases and 5 bases, with 16 bases remaining between them. The full variable domain, its missing parts supplied by reference TRBV5-4 and TRBJ2-2, is ETGVTQSPTHLIKTRGQQVTLRCSSQSGHNTVSWYQQALGQGPQFIFQYYREEENGRGNFPPRFSGLQFPNYSSELNVNALELDDSALYLCASSFFPGAGTGELFFGEGSRLTVL.

The chain links TRBV5-6 to TRBJ1-4; D uncertain. V was clipped by 0 bases and J by 4 bases, with 13 bases between them. The CDR3 is 16 amino acids. Germline V gene sequence: CDR1 SGHDT, CDR2 YYEEEE. For the CDR3, the DNA is TGTGCCAGCAGCTTGGGGGCGGGCCCGAGTAATGAAAAACTGTTTTTT. Amino acid sequence: CASSLGAGPSNEKLFF. The entire variable domain, with the rest obtained from reference TRBV5-6 and TRBJ1-4, is as follows: DAGVTQSPTHLIKTRGQQVTLRCSPKSGHDTVSWYQQALGQGPQFIFQYYEEEERQRGNFPDRFSGHQFPNYSSELNVNALLLGDSALYLCASSLGAGPSNEKLFFGSGTQLSVL.